This TCR beta chain stems from a study of shared clonotypes between healthy human individuals. V was pared by 1 base and J by 0 bases, with 9 bases between. Germline values: CDR1 SQVTM, CDR2 ANQGSEA. This CDR3 is built from 14 residues. Splitting of each subset's genomic DNA was done evenly across several immunoSEQ plates. Clones were sequenced by immunoSEQ multiplex PCR, and TCRdb holds only the in-frame ones, with some missing. This sample carries 2 million to 2.5 million clones, approximately 95% of them seen once, and the ten largest clones take about 0.39%. The chain has TRBV29-1 and TRBJ1-2; D ambiguous. Sequencing was carried out using naive CD4+ T cells from PBMCs. Subset indicated: CD45RA+ positively selected. The origin of this receptor is a man younger than 35 in good health. Some clones in this sample may be carry-over from other donors' samples. DNA of the CDR3: TGCAGCGTTGAAGCGCGCAGAGCTAACTATGGCTACACCTTC. Its protein is CSVEARRANYGYTF. Supplemented by reference TRBV29-1 and TRBJ1-2, the full variable domain reads SAVISQKPSRDICQRGTSLTIQCQVDSQVTMMFWYRQQPGQSLTLIATANQGSEATYESGFVIDKFPISRPNLTFSTLTVSNMSPEDSSIYLCSVEARRANYGYTFGSGTRLTVV.